One and the same sample provided the 3 T cell receptor beta chains below, sequenced in a study of radiotherapy plus CTLA-4 blockade in lung cancer. Clones were read by immunoSEQ multiplex PCR, and TCRdb kept only the in-frame ones, dropping some. Of roughly 46,000 clones in the sample, about 72% were seen once. Sample: peripheral blood, taken from a patient treated with radiotherapy plus ipilimumab. The receptor set was obtained from a human donor with non-small cell lung cancer who had stable disease on radiotherapy plus ipilimumab.

J is TRBJ2-1 and V is TRBV23-1; D is possibly TRBD1 (7 bases). TRBV23-1 is recorded as an ORF, its role being uncertain. Trimming shortened V by 5 bases and J by 7 bases, and 18 bases separated the two germline ends. The CDR3 runs 15 residues. The DNA for the CDR3 is TGCGCCAGCAGTTTACGCGGGACAGCCGGGAATGAGCAGTTCTTC. Protein sequence: CASSLRGTAGNEQFF.

This clone appeared a few times. This chain connects TRBV19 to TRBJ1-1; D perhaps matches TRBD1 (5 bases). Per the germline V gene, CDR1 is LNHDA and CDR2 is SQIVND (reference sequence). Between the trimmed V and J ends, which lost 2 bases and 6 bases, there was a span of 13 bases. CDR3 size: 14 residues. The CDR3: CASSIQGGGSEAFF. The CDR3 region has the DNA TGTGCCAGTAGTATACAGGGCGGAGGCTCTGAAGCTTTCTTT.

The chain carries TRBV6-6 and TRBJ2-7; D unresolved. Trimming took off 9 bases at V and 0 bases at J, with 12 bases between the two ends. CDR1 and CDR2 (germline): MNHNY, SVGAGI (reference sequence). The CDR3 consists of 13 residues. CDR3 nucleotide sequence: TGTGCCAGTTTCGGGCGGAGCTCCTACGAGCAGTACTTC. The encoded protein is CASFGRSSYEQYF.